This T cell receptor (beta chain) was recorded in a study of Tregs in tolerant kidney transplant recipients. The study's findings and limits: Activated donor B cell expansion appeared to reveal the most relevant donor-specific TCRbeta repertoire. No direct test of biological reproducibility was done here.

The CDR3 extends over 16 amino acids. After removal of 0 bases from V and 0 bases from J, the junction contained 2 bases not matched to a gene. Germline V gene sequence: CDR1 DFQATT, CDR2 SNEGSKA (reference sequence). TCRdb's table, derived via immunoSEQ multiplex PCR, lists solely in-frame clones and lacks some. In total, the table holds about 48,000 clones. On this clone: No antigen is known for it. The CDR3 is cut off 3 residues early in the read; its end comes from the germline J gene.

The chain couples TRBV20-1 to TRBJ2-3, with 11 bases that match TRBD1. Sequenced here: CD4+ T cells from blood, sampled before the transplant. The clonotype originates from a human donor who received a combined kidney and bone marrow transplant. Partial CDR3 DNA: TGCAGTGCTAGAGAGGACAGGGGGCTCAGCACAGATACG. Its protein product is CSAREDRGLSTDT. The whole CDR3 protein is CSAREDRGLSTDTQYF.